The clone carrying this T cell receptor (beta chain) turned up a few times. The germline CDR1 and CDR2 sequences are KGHSH and LQKENI. The length of the CDR3 is 12 residues. V lost 6 bases to trimming and J lost 5 bases, with 8 bases between them. Measured with immunoSEQ multiplex PCR; TCRdb has only the in-frame clones, and not every one. The table shows 65,000 to 90,000 clones, with about 86% occurring only once. The data were obtained in a study of technical replicates of blood from a handful of donors. This clonotype was obtained from a human donor in good health. Some clones in this sample may be carry-over from other donors' samples. The chain joins TRBV18 to TRBJ2-4; D ambiguous. Sequenced input: PBMCs. CDR3 residues: CASSGAENIQYF. DNA for the CDR3: TGTGCCAGCTCCGGAGCTGAAAACATTCAGTACTTC.